The 32 T cell receptor beta chains in this list originate from one sample, sequenced in a study of neurological immune-mediated disorders. TCRdb itself ran the 5' RACE reads through MiXCR, one entry per CDR3 protein. The sample shows some 30,000 distinct CDR3 sequences, about 17% of them seen only once. Time point defined: technical triplicate 3. Sequencing input: CD4+ T cells from blood. All receptors derive from a female donor with HTLV-1-associated myelopathy (HAM/TSP).

In its sample, this clonotype was seen a few times. This chain connects TRBV4-3 to TRBJ1-2; 9 bases map to TRBD1. Germline V CDR1 and CDR2: LGHNA, YSLEER. After removal of 1 base from V and 7 bases from J, the junction contained 4 bases not matched to a gene. The CDR3 is made up of 14 amino acids. DNA of the CDR3: TGCGCCAGCAGCCAAGGGGGGACAGGGTCTGGCTACACCTTC. It is translated as CASSQGGTGSGYTF.

This clonotype was observed at least ten times. The chain combines TRBV20-1 with TRBJ2-1, with D possibly being TRBD1 or TRBD2 (5 bases each). Germline CDR1 and CDR2: DFQATT and SNEGSKA (reference sequence). There are 18 residues in the CDR3. Trimming took 7 bases from V and 6 from J, leaving 31 bases between them. The CDR3 loop is CSVGTVKVLSSWVNEQFF. Here the CDR3 DNA reads TGCAGTGTCGGGACGGTCAAGGTCCTTTCATCGTGGGTCAATGAGCAGTTCTTC.

The chain links TRBV7-3 to TRBJ2-3; tentatively, D is TRBD2 (7 bases). V was clipped by 8 bases and J by 6 bases, with 15 bases between them. The CDR3 spans 13 residues. Looked up from germline, CDR1 is SGHTA and CDR2 is FQGTGA. The CDR3 coding sequence is TGTGCCAGCGACTTAGGGGGGGGGGATACGCAGTATTTT. It codes for CASDLGGGDTQYF.

This clonotype was found many times. V is TRBV7-2 and J is TRBJ2-7, with D tentatively TRBD2 (6 bases). Germline CDR1 is SGHTA and CDR2 is FQGNSA. This CDR3 spans 15 amino acids. Trimming took 4 bases from V and 3 from J, leaving 16 bases between them. The CDR3 DNA is TGTGCCAGCAGCTCCATGGGGCTAGCGAGCTACGAGCAGTACTTC. Translated, it gives CASSSMGLASYEQYF.

This clonotype was counted at least ten times. The CDR3 DNA reads as TGTGCCAGCAGTCCCGTGGACAACGCCTACGAGCAGTACTTC. Residues: CASSPVDNAYEQYF. This chain uses TRBV6-5 with TRBJ2-7; TRBD1 is a possible D gene (5 bases). The ends were cut back, 5 bases at V and 2 bases at J, with 13 bases in the middle. Germline V gene sequence: CDR1 MNHEY, CDR2 SVGAGI. CDR3 size: 14 residues.

In regard to this clonotype: One end of the junction does not line up with germline, which may come from a read error. This rearrangement joins TRBV7-9 to TRBJ2-2, with D possibly TRBD2 on 5 matching bases. The CDR3 length is 13 residues. Germline V CDR1 and CDR2: SEHNR, FQNEAQ (reference sequence). In DNA form, the CDR3 reads TGTGCTAGCAGCTTATTTAACACCGGGGAGCTGTCTTTT. It encodes CASSLFNTGELSF. The entire variable domain, with the rest obtained from reference TRBV7-9 and TRBJ2-2, is as follows: DTGVSQNPRHKITKRGQNVTFRCDPISEHNRLYWYRQTLGQGPEFLTYFQNEAQLEKSRLLSDRFSAERPKGSFSTLEIQRTEQGDSAMYLCASSLFNTGELSFGEGSRLTVL.

The rearrangement links TRBV4-1 to TRBJ2-3; 12 bases are a match to TRBD2. This CDR3 region has 17 residues. Germline assignment: CDR1 MGHRA and CDR2 YSYEKL. V was clipped by 1 base and J by 1 base; unmatched bases: 3. This CDR3 reads CASSQGLAGVGTDTQYF. CDR3 nucleotides: TGCGCCAGCAGCCAAGGACTAGCGGGAGTGGGCACAGATACGCAGTATTTT.

On this clonotype: A read error may produce the germline difference seen at one junction end. This rearrangement joins TRBV15 to TRBJ1-5, with a weak D call TRBD1 (5 bases). The CDR3 has 13 residues. The germline V gene has CDR1 LNHNV and CDR2 YYDKDF (reference sequence). This chain's CDR3 is CATRRQRNQTQHF. Written as DNA, the CDR3 is TGTGCCACCAGAAGACAGAGAAATCAGACCCAGCATTTT.

In this sample, this clonotype turned up many times. The gene calls are TRBV5-1 and TRBJ2-1, with 8 bases matching TRBD1. J lost 5 bases, V lost 4 bases, and 8 bases had no gene match. The germline CDR1 and CDR2 sequences are SGHRS and YFSETQ. This CDR3 spans 15 amino acids. The CDR3 spells CASSPDRGSDNEQFF. CDR3 nucleotides: TGCGCCAGCAGCCCAGACAGGGGTTCAGACAATGAGCAGTTCTTC.

This clonotype was found many times. This sequence joins TRBV20-1 and TRBJ1-2; tentatively, D is TRBD1 (6 bases). Trimming removed 0 bases at V and 0 bases at J, with 14 bases between. The germline V gene has CDR1 DFQATT and CDR2 SNEGSKA (reference sequence). The CDR3 covers 16 residues. The CDR3 DNA sequence: TGCAGTGCTAGAGAGGGGGCCCCAAAGGCTAACTATGGCTACACCTTC. As protein: CSAREGAPKANYGYTF.

This clonotype was counted many times. The chain combines TRBV20-1 with TRBJ1-1, with D possibly TRBD1 on 6 matching bases. CDR1 DFQATT and CDR2 SNEGSKA come from the germline V gene (reference sequence). The CDR3 is made up of 13 amino acids. The V end lost 3 bases, the J end lost 4 bases, and 12 bases lay between the germline ends. CDR3 region: CSASYEGGTEAFF. The CDR3 DNA reads TGCAGTGCTAGCTATGAGGGGGGCACTGAAGCTTTCTTT.

This clonotype was counted at least ten times. The V call is TRBV9, the J call TRBJ2-2; 14 bases line up with TRBD2. This CDR3 has 16 residues. J was trimmed by 4 bases and V by 3 bases; bases with no gene match: 2. Looked up from germline, CDR1 is SGDLS and CDR2 is YYNGEE. The CDR3 nucleotides read TGTGCCAGCAGCGCGACTAGCGGGGGGGCCACCGGGGAGCTGTTTTTT. Translating it yields CASSATSGGATGELFF. The full variable domain, in which reference TRBV9 and TRBJ2-2 provide the parts outside the CDR3, is DSGVTQTPKHLITATGQRVTLRCSPRSGDLSVYWYQQSLDQGLQFLIQYYNGEERAKGNILERFSAQQFPDLHSELNLSSLELGDSALYFCASSATSGGATGELFFGEGSRLTVL.

This clonotype has at least ten counts. The genes are TRBV7-3 and TRBJ1-1; TRBD1 is a possible D gene (5 bases). CDR1 is SGHTA, CDR2 FQGTGA, per germline. The CDR3 loop spans 15 amino acids. Trimming shortened V by 4 bases and J by 4 bases, and 16 bases separated the two germline ends. CDR3 sequence reads: CASSSGGTGPTEAFF. DNA for the CDR3: TGTGCCAGCAGCTCTGGAGGGACGGGGCCCACTGAAGCTTTCTTT.

This clonotype was observed many times. V and J are TRBV13 and TRBJ2-1; 11 bases line up with TRBD2. J lost 9 bases, V lost 5 bases, and 6 bases had no gene match. Germline CDR1 reads PRHDT; CDR2 reads FYEKMQ (reference sequence). The CDR3 totals 14 residues. CDR3 loop: CASSKLAGDGEQFF. The CDR3, as DNA: TGTGCCAGCAGCAAACTAGCGGGAGATGGTGAGCAGTTCTTC.

The genes are TRBV5-1 and TRBJ2-4, with 7 bases matching TRBD1. The J segment lost 0 bases and the V segment lost 0 bases, leaving 0 bases of the junction unmatched. This CDR3 is 15 amino acids long. Germline V CDR1 and CDR2: SGHRS, YFSETQ. This CDR3 reads CASSLGDRAKNIQYF. The CDR3 DNA reads as TGCGCCAGCAGCTTGGGGGACAGAGCCAAAAACATTCAGTACTTC.

This clonotype was observed many times. This chain connects TRBV20-1 to TRBJ2-7, with 10 bases matching TRBD1. CDR3 length equals 15 residues. V shed 3 bases and J 0 bases; nucleotides not matched to a gene: 5. Germline-derived CDR1 and CDR2 are DFQATT and SNEGSKA (reference sequence). Written as DNA, the CDR3 is TGCAGTGCTAGTGGGACAGGGGATAGCTCCTACGAGCAGTACTTC. Its translation: CSASGTGDSSYEQYF.

Ten or more counts support this clonotype. CDR3 protein: CASSRELDTGELFF. The CDR3 DNA sequence: TGTGCCAGCAGCCGAGAGCTAGACACCGGGGAGCTGTTTTTT. The chain recombines TRBV12-3 or TRBV12-4 with TRBJ2-2, with no clear D. The CDR3 has 14 residues. The V end was cut by 6 bases, the J end by 3 bases, with 11 bases between.

This clonotype was seen repeatedly, ten times or more. The chain has TRBV20-1 and TRBJ2-1; 14 positions agree with TRBD2. Germline CDR1 and CDR2: DFQATT and SNEGSKA (reference sequence). The CDR3 loop spans 19 amino acids. With 1 base clipped from V and 5 bases from J, the junction kept 13 bases outside the gene matches. The CDR3 protein is CSARVPGLAGGRNDNEQFF. The DNA for the CDR3 is TGCAGTGCTAGAGTCCCAGGACTAGCGGGGGGCCGAAACGACAATGAGCAGTTCTTC.

In this sample, this clonotype turned up many times. The V call is TRBV9, the J call TRBJ2-2; D possibly corresponds to TRBD1 (5 bases). The CDR3 totals 15 residues. Germline V gene sequence: CDR1 SGDLS, CDR2 YYNGEE. The V end was cut by 5 bases, the J end by 5 bases, with 16 bases between. The CDR3 nucleotides read TGTGCCAGCAGTCACGCACAGGCTTGGACCGGGGAGCTGTTTTTT. It codes for CASSHAQAWTGELFF.

This clonotype was counted many times. The chain has TRBV5-1 and TRBJ1-5; no reliable D call. Trimming shortened V by 1 base and J by 1 base, and 9 bases separated the two germline ends. This CDR3 has 15 residues. From germline, CDR1 is SGHRS and CDR2 YFSETQ. The CDR3 nucleotides are TGCGCCAGCAGCTTGAGAGTATGGAGCAATCAGCCCCAGCATTTT. Translation gives CASSLRVWSNQPQHF.

This clonotype was recorded at least ten times. The rearrangement joins TRBV5-1 to TRBJ1-2, with 9 bases identical to TRBD1. The germline gives CDR1 SGHRS, CDR2 YFSETQ. Trimming at V came to 2 bases and at J to 7 bases, leaving 6 bases not matched to a gene. The length of the CDR3 is 14 residues. In DNA form, the CDR3 reads TGCGCCAGCAGCTTAACTACAGGGGGCGGTGGCTACACCTTC. Protein product: CASSLTTGGGGYTF. The full variable domain, its missing parts supplied by reference TRBV5-1 and TRBJ1-2, is KAGVTQTPRYLIKTRGQQVTLSCSPISGHRSVSWYQQTPGQGLQFLFEYFSETQRNKGNFPGRFSGRQFSNSRSEMNVSTLELGDSALYLCASSLTTGGGGYTFGSGTRLTVV.

This clonotype came up many times. In nucleotides, the CDR3 is TGTGCCAGCTCACCACGGGCAGGGACGTACGAGCAGTACTTC. Encoded protein: CASSPRAGTYEQYF. This chain connects TRBV18 to TRBJ2-7; possibly TRBD1 or TRBD2 for D (5 bases each). Germline V gene lookup returns CDR1 KGHSH and CDR2 LQKENI. The CDR3 length is 14 residues. Between the trimmed V and J ends, which lost 1 base and 4 bases, there was a span of 11 bases.

This clonotype was seen only a few times. This chain connects TRBV7-3 to TRBJ2-3, with D hard to call. The CDR3 extends over 13 amino acids. V lost 6 bases and J lost 1, with 8 bases in between. From germline, CDR1 is SGHTA and CDR2 FQGTGA. This CDR3 reads CASRHDGTDTQYF. CDR3 nucleotide sequence: TGTGCCAGCAGGCACGACGGCACAGATACGCAGTATTTT.

This clonotype appeared many times. This rearrangement joins TRBV5-1 to TRBJ2-3, with 7 positions matching TRBD2. Germline loops: CDR1 SGHRS, CDR2 YFSETQ. The length of the CDR3 is 15 residues. The junction had 9 bases not matched to a gene; V was cut back by 5 bases and J by 3 bases. CDR3 DNA sequence: TGCGCCAGCAGTTTTCAGCGGGGACTAACAGATACGCAGTATTTT. Encoded protein: CASSFQRGLTDTQYF.

This clonotype was seen many times. The genes are TRBV15 and TRBJ1-5; no definite D call. Per germline, CDR1 LNHNV and CDR2 YYDKDF (reference sequence). V lost 0 bases and J 2 bases, leaving 17 bases between the germline ends. The CDR3 runs 18 residues. The DNA for the CDR3 is TGTGCCACCAGCAGAGACTTACTAGGGCTTGGTCGCAATCAGCCCCAGCATTTT. It encodes CATSRDLLGLGRNQPQHF. Variable domain in full (rest from reference TRBV15 and TRBJ1-5): DAMVIQNPRYQVTQFGKPVTLSCSQTLNHNVMYWYQQKSSQAPKLLFHYYDKDFNNEADTPDNFQSRRPNTSFCFLDIRSPGLGDTAMYLCATSRDLLGLGRNQPQHFGDGTRLSIL.

This clonotype has at least ten counts. The rearrangement links TRBV20-1 to TRBJ2-3, with 12 positions matching TRBD2. V was clipped by 6 bases and J by 5 bases; unmatched bases: 6. The CDR3 extends over 14 amino acids. Germline V CDR1 and CDR2: DFQATT, SNEGSKA (reference sequence). CDR3 protein: CSARLAGVGDTQYF. In DNA form, the CDR3 reads TGCAGTGCGCGACTAGCGGGAGTAGGAGATACGCAGTATTTT.

The rearrangement joins TRBV12-5 to TRBJ1-2, with 7 bases that match TRBD1. The CDR3 sequence is 13 residues long. After removal of 5 bases from V and 3 bases from J, the junction contained 3 bases not matched to a gene. Germline V gene data show CDR1 as LGHNT and CDR2 as FRNRAP. DNA of the CDR3: TGTGCTAGTGGTACAGGGGTGGACTATGGCTACACCTTC. It encodes CASGTGVDYGYTF.

This clonotype was seen ten or more times. The chain is built from TRBV6-6 and TRBJ2-1; weak D call: TRBD1 (6 bases). The germline V and J ends were trimmed by 8 bases and 5 bases, with 13 bases remaining between them. This CDR3 spans 13 amino acids. Germline CDR1 and CDR2: MNHNY and SVGAGI (reference sequence). Here the CDR3 reads CASVVQGDNEQFF. The CDR3 bases are TGTGCCAGCGTTGTACAGGGCGACAATGAGCAGTTCTTC.

This clonotype was picked up many times. The CDR3 sequence: CASSFQADNEQFF. CDR3 DNA sequence: TGCGCCAGCAGCTTCCAAGCGGACAATGAGCAGTTCTTC. The rearrangement joins TRBV5-1 to TRBJ2-1, with D possibly being TRBD2 (5 bases). Germline V gene sequence: CDR1 SGHRS, CDR2 YFSETQ. Trimming took 2 bases from V and 5 from J, leaving 8 bases between them. This CDR3 has 13 residues. The entire variable domain, with the rest obtained from reference TRBV5-1 and TRBJ2-1, is as follows: KAGVTQTPRYLIKTRGQQVTLSCSPISGHRSVSWYQQTPGQGLQFLFEYFSETQRNKGNFPGRFSGRQFSNSRSEMNVSTLELGDSALYLCASSFQADNEQFFGPGTRLTVL.

This clonotype showed up many times. V and J are TRBV20-1 and TRBJ1-4; D might be TRBD1 (5 bases). Trimming removed 6 bases from V and 5 bases from J, with 13 bases in between. The germline gives CDR1 DFQATT, CDR2 SNEGSKA (reference sequence). The CDR3 covers 13 residues. CDR3 loop: CSAAGTGNEKLFF. The CDR3 DNA reads as TGCAGTGCAGCCGGGACGGGGAATGAAAAACTGTTTTTT.

Judged by abundance, this clonotype is medium-sized. The rearrangement joins TRBV15 to TRBJ2-3; D is ambiguous. The V and J ends lost 3 bases and 3 bases respectively, with 10 bases between them. CDR1 is LNHNV and CDR2 is YYDKDF in the germline V gene (reference sequence). The CDR3 loop spans 14 amino acids. CDR3 region: CATSRSLGTDTQYF. The CDR3 region has the DNA TGTGCCACCAGCAGGTCCTTGGGAACAGATACGCAGTATTTT. The variable domain in full, with the rest retrieved from reference TRBV15 and TRBJ2-3, is DAMVIQNPRYQVTQFGKPVTLSCSQTLNHNVMYWYQQKSSQAPKLLFHYYDKDFNNEADTPDNFQSRRPNTSFCFLDIRSPGLGDTAMYLCATSRSLGTDTQYFGPGTRLTVL.

This clonotype was seen repeatedly, ten times or more. The rearrangement joins TRBV2 to TRBJ2-5; maybe TRBD2 (5 bases). The CDR3 spans 12 residues. V shed 8 bases and J shed 5 bases, with 12 bases lying between them. In germline, CDR1 is SNHLY, CDR2 FYNNEI. CDR3 sequence reads: CASGSLRETQYF. CDR3 nucleotides: TGTGCCAGCGGGAGTCTTAGGGAGACCCAGTACTTC. Using reference TRBV2 and TRBJ2-5 for the parts outside the CDR3, the full variable domain is EPEVTQTPSHQVTQMGQEVILRCVPISNHLYFYWYRQILGQKVEFLVSFYNNEISEKSEIFDDQFSVERPDGSNFTLKIRSTKLEDSAMYFCASGSLRETQYFGPGTRLLVL.